This TCR beta chain was found in a study of CD8 T cells in ankylosing spondylitis. The CDR3 totals 13 residues. From germline, CDR1 is SQVTM and CDR2 ANQGSEA. Trimming removed 4 bases from V and 6 bases from J, with 15 bases in between. This clonotype was counted at least ten times. Its antigen is not known. Study-level points and caveats: Seemingly characteristic of ankylosing spondylitis blood was a TCR beta motif consisting of fewer than 10 highly homologous variants.

In making TCR beta libraries, quantitative 5'-RACE with molecular barcodes was used. MiXCR was run by TCRdb on the 5' RACE reads, yielding one entry per CDR3 protein. The data contain 670,000 or so distinct CDR3 sequences, 19% of them singletons. This sequence joins TRBV29-1 and TRBJ1-1; D is ambiguous. Input material: blood, either unsorted or a sorted T cell fraction (not recorded which). This receptor was identified in a male donor with ankylosing spondylitis. Here the CDR3 reads CSVVGELSAEAFF. The CDR3 DNA sequence: TGCAGCGTTGTCGGAGAGTTAAGTGCTGAAGCTTTCTTT.